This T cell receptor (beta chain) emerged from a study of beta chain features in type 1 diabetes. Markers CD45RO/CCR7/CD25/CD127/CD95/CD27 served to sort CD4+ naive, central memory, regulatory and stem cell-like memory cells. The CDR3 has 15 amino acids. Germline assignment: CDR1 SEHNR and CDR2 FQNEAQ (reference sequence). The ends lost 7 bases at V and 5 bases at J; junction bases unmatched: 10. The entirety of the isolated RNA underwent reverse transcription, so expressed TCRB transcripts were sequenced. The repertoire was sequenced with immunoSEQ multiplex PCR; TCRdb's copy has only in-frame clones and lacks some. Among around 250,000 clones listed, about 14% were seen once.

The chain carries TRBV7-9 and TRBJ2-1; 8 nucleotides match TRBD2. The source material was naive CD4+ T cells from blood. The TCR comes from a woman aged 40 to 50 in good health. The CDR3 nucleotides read TGTGCCAGCACCGGGGGGGGAATGAGTCACAATGAGCAGTTCTTC. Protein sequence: CASTGGGMSHNEQFF.